This T cell receptor beta chain comes out of a study of blood T cell repertoires in COVID-19. Study at large: Sources were T cells, B-cell-depleted T cells, or PBMCs; the material itself was cDNA or gDNA.

Authors' data handling: Estimation of nucleated cell counts relied on the amplification of reference gene primers. Profiled with immunoSEQ multiplex PCR; TCRdb holds only in-frame clones, not every one. The V and J calls and clone size are taken from that table; D and trimming were inferred from the DNA. There are a few hundred thousand clones in the sample; approximately 83% occur only once, and 1.9% lies in the top ten. This CDR3 is built from 14 residues. V was pared by 1 base and J by 1 base, with 7 bases between. From germline, CDR1 is KGHSH and CDR2 LQKENI. The source of this sequence is a man aged 25 to 40 who had recovered from COVID-19. Sequenced material: peripheral blood. The chain uses TRBV18 and TRBJ2-5, with unresolved D. In DNA, the CDR3 is TGTGCCAGCTCACCACTCCCAGGCCAAGAGACCCAGTACTTC. Its translation is CASSPLPGQETQYF.